This record covers a single TCR beta chain. Antigen specificity is unknown. Repertoires were generated with immunoSEQ multiplex PCR, while TCRdb's copy carries only in-frame clones and drops some. The table records fewer than 3 million clones, around 93% of them present only once. This specimen comes from a study of shared clonotypes between healthy human individuals. Whole-study findings and limits: Limited genetic and exposure-history diversity came from having few donors.

Germline V lookup: CDR1 MNHNS, CDR2 SASEGT. V lost 3 bases to trimming and J lost 2 bases, with 8 bases between them. The length of the CDR3 is 15 residues. All the donors were Caucasian adults who lived in Nashville, Tennessee. The V gene is TRBV6-1, the J gene TRBJ2-6; perhaps D is TRBD1 or TRBD2 (5 bases each). The receptor's source is a man younger than 30 in good health. Some clones in this sample may be carry-over from other donors' samples. Input material: naive CD4+ T cells from PBMCs. The subset: CD45RA+ positively selected. CDR3 protein: CASSDEGTGANVLTF. Here the CDR3 DNA reads TGTGCCAGCAGTGACGAGGGGACTGGGGCCAACGTCCTGACTTTC.